This T cell receptor beta chain emerged from a study of blood T cell repertoires in COVID-19. Whole-study context: COVID-19 samples, acute and convalescent, were from the United States, Italy and Spain.

Cohorts were determined from participant-reported clinical history. Per the study methods: Amplification of reference gene primers was used by the study to estimate nucleated cell counts. Clones were sequenced by immunoSEQ multiplex PCR, and TCRdb holds only the in-frame ones, with some missing. That table supplies the V and J calls and clone size; D and trimming were determined from the DNA. The sample shows some 160,000 clones, approximately 80% of them seen only once. Germline lookup yields CDR1 SGDLS and CDR2 YYNGEE. The ends were cut back, 0 bases at V and 7 bases at J, with 13 bases in the middle. This CDR3 is built from 14 residues.

What was sequenced was PBMCs or T cells enriched from blood (not recorded which). The chain couples TRBV9 to TRBJ1-2; no clear D. The TCR was taken from an older woman who had recovered from COVID-19. The CDR3: CASSVDAVSGGYTF. In DNA form, the CDR3 reads TGTGCCAGCAGCGTAGATGCGGTCTCGGGTGGCTACACCTTC. Complete variable domain (other parts from reference TRBV9 and TRBJ1-2): DSGVTQTPKHLITATGQRVTLRCSPRSGDLSVYWYQQSLDQGLQFLIQYYNGEERAKGNILERFSAQQFPDLHSELNLSSLELGDSALYFCASSVDAVSGGYTFGSGTRLTVV.